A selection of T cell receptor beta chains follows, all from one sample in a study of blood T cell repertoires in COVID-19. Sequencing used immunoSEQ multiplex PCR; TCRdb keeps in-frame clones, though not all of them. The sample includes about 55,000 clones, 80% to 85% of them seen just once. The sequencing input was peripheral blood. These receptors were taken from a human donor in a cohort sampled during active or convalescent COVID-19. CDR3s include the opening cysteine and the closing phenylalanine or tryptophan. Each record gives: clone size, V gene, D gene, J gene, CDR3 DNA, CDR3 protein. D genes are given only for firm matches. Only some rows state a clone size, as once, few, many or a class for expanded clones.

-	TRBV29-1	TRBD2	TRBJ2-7	TGCAGCGTTGGAGGCCCGGGGAGGGACTCCTACGAGCAGTACTTC	CSVGGPGRDSYEQYF
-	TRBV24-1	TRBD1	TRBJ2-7	TGTGCCACCAGTGACGGGACAGCTATCTATTACGAGCAGTACTTC	CATSDGTAIYYEQYF
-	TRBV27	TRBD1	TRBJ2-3	TGTGCCAGCAGTGCGACAGGGGGAAGCACAGATACGCAGTATTTT	CASSATGGSTDTQYF
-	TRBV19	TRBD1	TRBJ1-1	TGTGCCAGTAGTCCTTGGACAGGGGTTGGACGGACTGAAGCTTTCTTT	CASSPWTGVGRTEAFF
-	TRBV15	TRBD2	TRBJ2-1	TGTGCCACCAGCAGAGATCGGGGAGGGCACACCTACAATGAGCAGTTCTTC	CATSRDRGGHTYNEQFF
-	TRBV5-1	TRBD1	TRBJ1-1	TGCGCCAGCAGCTTGGACCCGGGACAGCCGAACACTGAAGCTTTCTTT	CASSLDPGQPNTEAFF
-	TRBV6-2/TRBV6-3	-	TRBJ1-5	TGTGCCAGCAGTTCCCGGTTGAGCAATCAGCCCCAGCATTTT	CASSSRLSNQPQHF
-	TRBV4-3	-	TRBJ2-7	TGCGCCAGCAGCCAAGGATGGGCAGGGACCTACGAGCAGTACTTC	CASSQGWAGTYEQYF
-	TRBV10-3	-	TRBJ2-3	TGTGCCATCAGTGCCCAGACAGATACGCAGTATTTT	CAISAQTDTQYF
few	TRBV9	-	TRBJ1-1	TGTGCCAGCAGCCCCCGGTCCCAAGCCGACACTGAAGCTTTCTTT	CASSPRSQADTEAFF
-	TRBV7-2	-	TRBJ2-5	TGTGCCAGCAGCTTACAGGGTGTCCGGCAAGAGACCCAGTACTTC	CASSLQGVRQETQYF
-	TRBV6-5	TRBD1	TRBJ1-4	TGTGCCAGCAGCTTCCGGGACAGGGGTGAAAAACTGTTTTTT	CASSFRDRGEKLFF
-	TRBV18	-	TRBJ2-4	TGTGCCAGCTCACCACCATCAGAGCCTCAGGGGATTCAGTACTTC	CASSPPSEPQGIQYF
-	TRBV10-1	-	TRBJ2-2	TGCGCCAGCATTACAAAGTCTCGTGGGGAGCTGTTTTTT	CASITKSRGELFF
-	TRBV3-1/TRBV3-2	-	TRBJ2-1	TGTGCCAGCAGCCCAGACTCTAGCGCCCACCATTACAATGAGCAGTTCTTC	CASSPDSSAHHYNEQFF
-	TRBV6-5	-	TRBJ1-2	TGTGCCAGCAGTTACTCGGCAGGGGCTACATATTATGGCTACACCTTC	CASSYSAGATYYGYTF
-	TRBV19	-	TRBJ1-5	TGTGCCAGCACCATGGAACAGGGTCAATTTCAGCCCCAGCATTTT	CASTMEQGQFQPQHF
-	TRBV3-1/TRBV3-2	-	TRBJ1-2	TGTGCCAGCAGCCCTAAAGCGAACTATGGCTACACCTTC	CASSPKANYGYTF
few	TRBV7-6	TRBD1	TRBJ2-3	TGTGCCAGCAGCTTACAGGGGGCTTCGCCAGATACGCAGTATTTT	CASSLQGASPDTQYF
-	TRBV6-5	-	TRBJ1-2	TGTGCCAGCAGCGACAACCGGGATCACTATGGCTACACCTTC	CASSDNRDHYGYTF
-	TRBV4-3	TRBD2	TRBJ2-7	TGCGCCAGCAGCCAGCTAGCGGGGGGCTCCTACGAGCAGTACTTC	CASSQLAGGSYEQYF
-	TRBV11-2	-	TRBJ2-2	TGTGCCAGCAGCTTGGGGGCGGCGAACACCGGGGAGCTGTTTTTT	CASSLGAANTGELFF
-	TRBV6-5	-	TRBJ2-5	TGTGCCAGCAGCCGGTGGGCCTTTTTTGGAGAGACCCAGTACTTC	CASSRWAFFGETQYF
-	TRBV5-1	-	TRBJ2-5	TGCGCCAGCAGAGAACCGGGATACCAAGAGACCCAGTACTTC	CASREPGYQETQYF
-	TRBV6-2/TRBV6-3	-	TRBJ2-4	TGTGCCAGCAGTCACCCTGGGGCAGTGGTATATGCCAAAAACATTCAGTACTTC	CASSHPGAVVYAKNIQYF
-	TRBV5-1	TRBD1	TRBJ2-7	TGCGCCAGCAGCCAATCAACCGGGACAGGGTACTACGAGCAGTACTTC	CASSQSTGTGYYEQYF
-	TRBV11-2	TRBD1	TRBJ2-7	TGTGCCAGCAGCTTAGAGGGACAGAGATCCTACGAGCAGTACTTC	CASSLEGQRSYEQYF
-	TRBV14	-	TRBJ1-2	TGTGCCAGCAGCGGCGGGGTCAAGGGATTCTTTTATGGCTACACCTTC	CASSGGVKGFFYGYTF
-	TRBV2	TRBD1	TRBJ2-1	TGTGCCAGCAGTCGGGACAGGGGGGACTACAATGAGCAGTTCTTC	CASSRDRGDYNEQFF
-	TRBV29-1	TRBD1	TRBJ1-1	TGCAGCGTTGAACAGGGGGCAGGGGCTTTCTTT	CSVEQGAGAFF
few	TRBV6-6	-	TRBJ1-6	TGTGCCAGCAGTTACCCGGAGTCTGGGTCACCCCTCCACTTT	CASSYPESGSPLHF
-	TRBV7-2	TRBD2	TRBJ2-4	TGTGCCAGCAGCTTAGGAGGGACTAGAGGAGCCAAAAACATTCAGTACTTC	CASSLGGTRGAKNIQYF
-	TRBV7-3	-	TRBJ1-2	TGTGCCAGCAGCTTAACCGTGGGGGCCGCGTACTATGGCTACACCTTC	CASSLTVGAAYYGYTF
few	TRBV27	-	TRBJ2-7	TGTGCCAGCAGTTTCAGGGAATCGGACTACGAGCAGTACTTC	CASSFRESDYEQYF
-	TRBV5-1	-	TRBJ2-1	TGCGCCAGCAGCGCGGGACGGGATGACAATGAGCAGTTCTTC	CASSAGRDDNEQFF
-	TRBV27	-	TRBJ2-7	TGTGCCAGCAGTTCTTACCGGGGTTGGCAGTACTTC	CASSSYRGWQYF
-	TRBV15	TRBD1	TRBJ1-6	TGTGCCACCAGCAGGGGACAGGGGAGTTCACCCCTCCACTTT	CATSRGQGSSPLHF
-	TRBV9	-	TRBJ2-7	TGTGCCAGCAGCGTAGCAGGGGCTCCCCTATACGAGCAGTACTTC	CASSVAGAPLYEQYF
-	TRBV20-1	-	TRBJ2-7	TGCAGTGCTAGGTCAGGTCACGAGCAGTACTTC	CSARSGHEQYF
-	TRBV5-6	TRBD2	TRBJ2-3	TGTGCCAGCAGCCCGACTCTAGCGGGGGGCACAGATACGCAGTATTTT	CASSPTLAGGTDTQYF
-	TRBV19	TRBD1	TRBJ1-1	TGTGCCAGTAGTATGCTCCAGGGGGCTAGAGGCACTGAAGCTTTCTTT	CASSMLQGARGTEAFF
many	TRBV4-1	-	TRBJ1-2	TGCGCCAGCCCTAGGGAGTGCAGGGGCCTTTATGGCTACACCTTC	CASPRECRGLYGYTF
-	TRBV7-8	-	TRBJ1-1	TGTGCCAGCAGCTCCCATCGGGGGGCGACTGAAGCTTTCTTT	CASSSHRGATEAFF
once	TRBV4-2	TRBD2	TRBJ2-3	TGTGCCAGCAGCCAAGCGGTGGCTAGCGGGGGGGCCCGCCGCACAGATACGCAGTATTTT	CASSQAVASGGARRTDTQYF
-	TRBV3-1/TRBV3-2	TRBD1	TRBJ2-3	TGTGCCAGCAGCCGGGACAGTTATCCCACAGATACGCAGTATTTT	CASSRDSYPTDTQYF
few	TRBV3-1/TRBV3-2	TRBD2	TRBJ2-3	TGTGCCAGCAGCCGTTTTTGCGGGGGGGCGGATACGCAGTATTTT	CASSRFCGGADTQYF
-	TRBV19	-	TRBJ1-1	TGTGCCAGTAGTTTGTGGGCGAACACTGAAGCTTTCTTT	CASSLWANTEAFF
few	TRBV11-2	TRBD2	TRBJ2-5	TGTGCCAGCAGCCCTGGACTAGCGGGGGAGGAGACCCAGTACTTC	CASSPGLAGEETQYF
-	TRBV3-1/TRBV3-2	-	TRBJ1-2	TGTGCCAGCAGCCAAGTTGGTTTCGGGATCCTCCTCGGCTACACCTTC	CASSQVGFGILLGYTF
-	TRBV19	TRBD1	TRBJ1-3	TGTGCCAGTACCCCGACAGGGAACGGAAACACCATATATTTT	CASTPTGNGNTIYF
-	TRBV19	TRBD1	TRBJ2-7	TGTGCCAGTAGTAGGTCGAGGACAGGGACCCACGAGCAGTACTTC	CASSRSRTGTHEQYF